Shown below are 26 T cell receptor beta chains from a single sample sequenced in a study of blood T cell repertoires in COVID-19. Sequencing used immunoSEQ multiplex PCR; TCRdb keeps in-frame clones, though not all of them. The sample lists almost 55,000 clones; 85% to 90% were seen once. What was sequenced was peripheral blood. The receptors were sampled from a human donor in a cohort sampled during active COVID-19.

J is TRBJ2-2 and V is TRBV5-1, with 7 bases fitting TRBD1. V shed 3 bases and J 0 bases; nucleotides not matched to a gene: 2. The germline V gene has CDR1 SGHRS and CDR2 YFSETQ. The CDR3 runs 15 residues. CDR3 sequence reads: CASSWGQPNTGELFF. Here the CDR3 DNA reads TGCGCCAGCAGCTGGGGACAGCCGAACACCGGGGAGCTGTTTTTT.

V and J are TRBV5-1 and TRBJ1-2; the D gene is possibly TRBD1 (6 bases). Germline assignment: CDR1 SGHRS and CDR2 YFSETQ. The CDR3 is 15 residues long. The V end was cut by 4 bases, the J end by 0 bases, with 13 bases between. Here the CDR3 reads CASSRGGSANYGYTF. The CDR3 region has the DNA TGCGCCAGCAGCCGGGGGGGCTCCGCTAACTATGGCTACACCTTC.

Only one count was recorded for this clone. This chain connects TRBV7-2 to TRBJ2-1; TRBD2 matches at 12 bases. There are 17 residues in the CDR3. Germline lookup yields CDR1 SGHTA and CDR2 FQGNSA. Trimming removed 0 bases from V and 5 bases from J; junction bases left unmatched: 5. CDR3 bases: TGTGCCAGCAGCTTAGCCGGACTAGCGGGACGGCACAATGAGCAGTTCTTC. It specifies CASSLAGLAGRHNEQFF.

The chain uses TRBV18 and TRBJ1-2, with D perhaps TRBD1 (6 bases). Germline V gene data show CDR1 as KGHSH and CDR2 as LQKENI. The CDR3 has 15 residues. Trimming removed 2 bases at V and 2 bases at J, with 12 bases between. As DNA, the CDR3 is TGTGCCAGCTCACCAGGAACAGGGAAGAACTATGGCTACACCTTC. Its protein product is CASSPGTGKNYGYTF.

This clone has a single count. This chain uses TRBV19 with TRBJ1-5, with a tentative D call TRBD1 (6 bases). This CDR3 region has 14 residues. Germline lookup yields CDR1 LNHDA and CDR2 SQIVND (reference sequence). The germline V and J ends were trimmed by 4 bases and 6 bases, with 13 bases remaining between them. CDR3 bases: TGTGCCAGTAGTACAGGGGTTTCACCTCAGCCCCAGCATTTT. Translating it yields CASSTGVSPQPQHF.

J is TRBJ2-2 and V is TRBV12-5; TRBD2 matches 13 bases. CDR3 length: 17 amino acids. Trimming cost V 7 bases and J 6 bases; bases outside gene matches: 11. The V gene's germline CDR1 is LGHNT and CDR2 FRNRAP. Written as DNA, the CDR3 is TGTGCTAGTGCCGATGGACTAGCGGGAGTCGAGGCCGGGGAGCTGTTTTTT. Translating it yields CASADGLAGVEAGELFF.

This clone was observed a single time. This chain uses TRBV11-2 with TRBJ2-7, with D uncertain. The CDR3 covers 14 residues. Trimming stripped 1 base from V and 3 bases from J, with 10 bases between. Germline lookup yields CDR1 SGHAT and CDR2 FQNNGV. CDR3 sequence: CASSLVSGRYEQYF. CDR3 sequence (DNA): TGTGCCAGCAGCTTAGTTTCGGGTCGCTACGAGCAGTACTTC.

J is TRBJ1-1 and V is TRBV29-1; D perhaps matches TRBD1 (5 bases). Germline loops: CDR1 SQVTM, CDR2 ANQGSEA. V was trimmed by 4 bases and J by 4 bases, leaving 13 bases between them. The CDR3 consists of 13 residues. This CDR3 reads CSVADPGGTEAFF. CDR3 nucleotides: TGCAGCGTTGCTGACCCGGGGGGCACTGAAGCTTTCTTT. Based on the CDR3 plus reference TRBV29-1 and TRBJ1-1, the full variable domain is SAVISQKPSRDICQRGTSLTIQCQVDSQVTMMFWYRQQPGQSLTLIATANQGSEATYESGFVIDKFPISRPNLTFSTLTVSNMSPEDSSIYLCSVADPGGTEAFFGQGTRLTVV.

The chain links TRBV4-1 to TRBJ2-7, with D possibly TRBD1 on 6 matching bases. V lost 4 bases to trimming and J lost 3 bases, with 25 bases between them. The CDR3 spans 18 residues. CDR1 and CDR2 from the germline V gene are MGHRA and YSYEKL. The CDR3 loop is CASSPQGPGTKLDYEQYF. As DNA, the CDR3 is TGCGCCAGCAGCCCCCAGGGGCCCGGGACCAAACTCGACTACGAGCAGTACTTC.

The chain joins TRBV2 to TRBJ2-7; 8 bases map to TRBD2. With 0 bases clipped from V and 0 bases from J, the junction kept 4 bases outside the gene matches. The CDR3 contains 16 residues. Germline V CDR1 and CDR2: SNHLY, FYNNEI. The CDR3 DNA reads TGTGCCAGCAGTGAAGCAGCCAGCGGGAGCTCCTACGAGCAGTACTTC. It encodes CASSEAASGSSYEQYF.

This chain uses TRBV27 with TRBJ2-2, with TRBD2 matching 15 bases. This CDR3 has 19 residues. Germline V CDR1 and CDR2: MNHEY, SMNVEV (reference sequence). The V gene end was trimmed by 4 bases and the J gene end by 9 bases; junction bases not matched to a gene: 15. In nucleotides, the CDR3 is TGTGCCAGCAGTTCCCCTGGGACTAGCGGGAGGCTGGGGGGCCGGGAGCTGTTTTTT. As protein: CASSSPGTSGRLGGRELFF.

The gene calls are TRBV11-1 and TRBJ1-3, with D uncertain. V lost 3 bases and J lost 3, with 9 bases in between. Germline V lookup: CDR1 SGHAT, CDR2 FQDESV (reference sequence). This CDR3 region has 14 residues. This chain's CDR3 is CASSFTEGGNTIYF. The CDR3 DNA reads as TGTGCCAGCAGCTTCACGGAGGGTGGAAACACCATATATTTT.

The genes are TRBV7-2 and TRBJ1-1, with 9 bases fitting TRBD1. This CDR3 comprises 15 residues. Germline CDR1 and CDR2: SGHTA and FQGNSA. The trim removed 5 bases at V and 4 bases at J, leaving 8 bases unmatched. CDR3 region: CASSPLTGGGTEAFF. Here the CDR3 DNA reads TGTGCCAGCAGCCCCCTGACAGGGGGTGGCACTGAAGCTTTCTTT.

This clone was counted once. The genes are TRBV6-2 or TRBV6-3 and TRBJ1-2, with a tentative D call TRBD1 (5 bases). V lost 2 bases and J lost 7, with 8 bases in between. CDR3 length equals 12 residues. Germline CDR1 is MNHEY and CDR2 is SVGEGT. This CDR3 reads CASSYQTGGYTF. As DNA, the CDR3 is TGTGCCAGCAGTTACCAAACAGGTGGCTACACCTTC.

CDR3 in amino acids: CASIEGNFNEQFF. The CDR3, as DNA: TGTGCCAGCATCGAGGGTAATTTCAATGAGCAGTTCTTC. V usage is TRBV12-3 or TRBV12-4 and J usage is TRBJ2-1, with a tentative D call TRBD2 (5 bases). V gave up 7 bases and J gave up 6 bases, with 13 bases separating them. The CDR3 contains 13 residues.

This clone was picked up one time. The chain recombines TRBV6-5 with TRBJ2-7; D is possibly TRBD1 (6 bases). The CDR3 totals 13 residues. CDR1 and CDR2 (germline): MNHEY, SVGAGI. V lost 5 bases and J 3 bases, leaving 11 bases between the germline ends. The CDR3 DNA reads TGTGCCAGCAGTACTCGAGGGGGCTACGAGCAGTACTTC. It yields the protein CASSTRGGYEQYF.

This clone turned up a few times. The V gene is TRBV24-1, the J gene TRBJ1-2; D is possibly TRBD1 (5 bases). Germline assignment: CDR1 KGHDR and CDR2 SFDVKD. The CDR3 has 12 amino acids. V was trimmed by 4 bases and J by 4 bases, leaving 6 bases between them. The CDR3 DNA follows: TGTGCCACCAGTGACAGGGTCTATGGCTACACCTTC. Amino acid sequence: CATSDRVYGYTF.

Only one count was recorded for this clone. The chain uses TRBV29-1 and TRBJ2-4; weak D call: TRBD2 (6 bases). There are 19 residues in the CDR3. V lost 1 base to trimming and J lost 0 bases, with 22 bases between them. Germline V gene sequence: CDR1 SQVTM, CDR2 ANQGSEA. This chain's CDR3 is CSVEGSAGGIYRAKNIQYF. DNA of the CDR3: TGCAGCGTTGAAGGGTCTGCGGGCGGGATATACAGAGCCAAAAACATTCAGTACTTC.

The chain joins TRBV6-1 to TRBJ2-7; perhaps TRBD1 as D (5 bases). The CDR3 extends over 16 amino acids. CDR1 MNHNS and CDR2 SASEGT come from the germline V gene. The V and J ends lost 4 bases and 2 bases respectively, with 18 bases between them. This chain's CDR3 is CASSAPLTVLTYEQYF. The CDR3 coding sequence is TGTGCCAGCAGTGCCCCCTTGACAGTTTTAACCTACGAGCAGTACTTC.

The rearrangement uses TRBV19 and TRBJ1-2, with D tentatively TRBD1 (6 bases). This CDR3 comprises 18 residues. The V and J ends lost 3 bases and 1 base respectively, with 21 bases between them. Germline CDR1 reads LNHDA; CDR2 reads SQIVND (reference sequence). CDR3: CASSIGPVAYRVNYGYTF. The CDR3 DNA reads TGTGCCAGTAGTATCGGCCCCGTTGCGTACAGGGTTAACTATGGCTACACCTTC.

The chain combines TRBV9 with TRBJ2-3, with D uncertain. In germline, CDR1 is SGDLS, CDR2 YYNGEE. CDR3 length: 14 amino acids. V was clipped by 4 bases and J by 2 bases, with 11 bases between them. The DNA of the CDR3 is TGTGCCAGCAGCCAGGTCGGCTACACAGATACGCAGTATTTT. This encodes CASSQVGYTDTQYF.

The chain carries TRBV5-5 and TRBJ2-1; D may be TRBD2 (7 bases). Trimming stripped 1 base from V and 4 bases from J, with 12 bases between. Looked up from germline, CDR1 is SGHKS and CDR2 is YYEKEE (reference sequence). This CDR3 spans 15 amino acids. CDR3 protein: CASSLPGGVYNEQFF. CDR3 nucleotides: TGTGCCAGCAGCTTGCCGGGGGGCGTTTACAATGAGCAGTTCTTC.

The J gene is TRBJ2-7, the V gene TRBV4-2; 7 bases are shared with TRBD2. The CDR3 length is 15 residues. The V gene end was trimmed by 0 bases and the J gene end by 3 bases; junction bases not matched to a gene: 5. Germline CDR1 is LGHNA and CDR2 is YNFKEQ. The CDR3 DNA sequence: TGTGCCAGCAGCCAAGATGAACTAGCGAACTACGAGCAGTACTTC. Amino acids: CASSQDELANYEQYF.

The CDR3 bases are TGTGCCAGCAGCTGGGGACAGCCAGCTAACTATGGCTACACCTTC. Encoded protein: CASSWGQPANYGYTF. The chain joins TRBV7-8 to TRBJ1-2; 7 bases match TRBD1. Trimming removed 4 bases from V and 0 bases from J; junction bases left unmatched: 5. CDR1 and CDR2 from the germline V gene are SGHVS and FQNEAQ. The CDR3 length is 15 residues.

The chain is built from TRBV4-1 and TRBJ1-1; D remains unclear. This CDR3 region has 16 residues. Germline CDR1 MGHRA, CDR2 YSYEKL. Trimming shortened V by 6 bases and J by 7 bases, and 24 bases separated the two germline ends. This CDR3 reads CASRSNTATRWVEAFF. As DNA, the CDR3 is TGCGCCAGCAGAAGTAATACAGCTACTCGATGGGTTGAAGCTTTCTTT.

This chain uses TRBV12-3 or TRBV12-4 with TRBJ2-2; D unresolved. This CDR3 is 12 amino acids long. Trimming removed 7 bases at V and 3 bases at J, with 6 bases between. The CDR3 DNA is TGTGCCAGCAACCCAGACACCGGGGAGCTGTTTTTT. It is translated as CASNPDTGELFF.